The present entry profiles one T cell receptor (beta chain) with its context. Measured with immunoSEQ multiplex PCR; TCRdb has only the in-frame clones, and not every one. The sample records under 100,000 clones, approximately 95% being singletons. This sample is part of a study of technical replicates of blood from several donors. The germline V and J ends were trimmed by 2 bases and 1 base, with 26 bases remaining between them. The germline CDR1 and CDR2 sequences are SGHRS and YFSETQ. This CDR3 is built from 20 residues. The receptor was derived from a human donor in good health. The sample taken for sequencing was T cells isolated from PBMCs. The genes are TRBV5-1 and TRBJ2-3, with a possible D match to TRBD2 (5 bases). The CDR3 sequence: CASSFTFTRLQRERTDTQYF. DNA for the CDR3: TGCGCCAGCAGCTTTACTTTTACGCGTTTGCAGAGGGAACGCACAGATACGCAGTATTTT. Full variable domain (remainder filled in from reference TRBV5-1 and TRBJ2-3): KAGVTQTPRYLIKTRGQQVTLSCSPISGHRSVSWYQQTPGQGLQFLFEYFSETQRNKGNFPGRFSGRQFSNSRSEMNVSTLELGDSALYLCASSFTFTRLQRERTDTQYFGPGTRLTVL.